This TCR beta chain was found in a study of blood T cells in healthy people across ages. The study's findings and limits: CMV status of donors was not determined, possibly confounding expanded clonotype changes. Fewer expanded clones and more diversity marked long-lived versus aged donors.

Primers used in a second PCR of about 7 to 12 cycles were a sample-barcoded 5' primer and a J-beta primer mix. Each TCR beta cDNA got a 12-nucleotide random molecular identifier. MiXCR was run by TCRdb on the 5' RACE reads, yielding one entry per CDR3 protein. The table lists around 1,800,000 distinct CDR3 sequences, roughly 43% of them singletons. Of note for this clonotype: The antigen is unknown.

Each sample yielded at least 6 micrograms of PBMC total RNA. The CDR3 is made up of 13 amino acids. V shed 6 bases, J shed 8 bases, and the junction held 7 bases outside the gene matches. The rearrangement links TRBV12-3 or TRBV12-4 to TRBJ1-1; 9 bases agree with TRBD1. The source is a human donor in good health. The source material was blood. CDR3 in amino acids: CASSPGTGIEAFF. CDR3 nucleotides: TGTGCCAGCAGCCCGGGGACAGGGATCGAAGCTTTCTTT.